The clone carrying this T cell receptor (beta chain) came up a few times. No antigen is known for it. Carried by the TCR beta cDNA libraries were unique molecular identifiers. TCRdb ran MiXCR on the PCR reads and lists one entry per CDR3 protein. Counted here are roughly 620,000 distinct CDR3 sequences, about 44% occurring once; the ten biggest clones make up over 1.5%. The data were obtained in a study of post-analysis software for immune sequencing data. Study conclusions and caveats: Compared with controls, patients showed significantly lower normalized Chao1 diversity.

The sequence was collected from a girl aged 5-17 years with multiple sclerosis. Sequenced material: blood.

The CDR3 sequence: CASSFAYPYEQYF. In nucleotides, the CDR3 is TGTGCCAGCAGTTTCGCCTACCCCTACGAGCAGTACTTC. The V gene is TRBV12-3 or TRBV12-4, the J gene TRBJ2-7; D not certain. V gave up 3 bases and J gave up 2 bases, with 8 bases separating them. The CDR3 totals 13 residues.